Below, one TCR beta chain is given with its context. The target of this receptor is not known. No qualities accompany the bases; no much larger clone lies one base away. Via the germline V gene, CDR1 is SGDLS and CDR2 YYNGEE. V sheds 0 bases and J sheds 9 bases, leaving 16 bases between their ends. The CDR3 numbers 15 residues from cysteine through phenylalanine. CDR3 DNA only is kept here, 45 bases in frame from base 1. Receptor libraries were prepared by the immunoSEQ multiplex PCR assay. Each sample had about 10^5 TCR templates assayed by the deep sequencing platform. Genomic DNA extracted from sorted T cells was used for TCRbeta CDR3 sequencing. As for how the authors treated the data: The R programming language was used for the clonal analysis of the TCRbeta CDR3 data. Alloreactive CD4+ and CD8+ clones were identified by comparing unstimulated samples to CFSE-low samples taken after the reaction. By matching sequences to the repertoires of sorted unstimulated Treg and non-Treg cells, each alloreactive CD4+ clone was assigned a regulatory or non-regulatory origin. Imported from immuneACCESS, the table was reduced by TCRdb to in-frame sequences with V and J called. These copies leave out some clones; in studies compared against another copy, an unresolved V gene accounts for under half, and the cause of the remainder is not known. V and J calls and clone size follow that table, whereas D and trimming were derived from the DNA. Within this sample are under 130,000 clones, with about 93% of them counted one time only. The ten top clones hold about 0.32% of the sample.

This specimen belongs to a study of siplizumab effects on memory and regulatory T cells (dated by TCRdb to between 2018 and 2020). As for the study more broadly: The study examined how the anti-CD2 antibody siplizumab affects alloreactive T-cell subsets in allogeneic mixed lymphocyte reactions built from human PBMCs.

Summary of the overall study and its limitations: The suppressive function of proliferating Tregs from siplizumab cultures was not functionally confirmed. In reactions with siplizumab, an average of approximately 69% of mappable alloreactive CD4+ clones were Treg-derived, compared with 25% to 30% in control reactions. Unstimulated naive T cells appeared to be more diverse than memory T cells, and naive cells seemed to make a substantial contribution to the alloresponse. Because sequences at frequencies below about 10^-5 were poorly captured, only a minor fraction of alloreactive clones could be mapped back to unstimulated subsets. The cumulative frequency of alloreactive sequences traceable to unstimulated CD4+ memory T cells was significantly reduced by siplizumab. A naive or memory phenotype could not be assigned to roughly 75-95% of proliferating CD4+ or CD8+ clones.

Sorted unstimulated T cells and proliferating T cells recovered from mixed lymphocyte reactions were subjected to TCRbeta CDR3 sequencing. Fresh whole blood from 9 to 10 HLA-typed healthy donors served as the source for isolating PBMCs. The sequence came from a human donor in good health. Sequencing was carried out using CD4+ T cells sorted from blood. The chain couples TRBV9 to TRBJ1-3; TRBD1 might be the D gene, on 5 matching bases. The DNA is TGTGCCAGCAGCGTAGCGCTCAGGGCTCGTGGCACCATATATTTT. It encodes CASSVALRARGTIYF.